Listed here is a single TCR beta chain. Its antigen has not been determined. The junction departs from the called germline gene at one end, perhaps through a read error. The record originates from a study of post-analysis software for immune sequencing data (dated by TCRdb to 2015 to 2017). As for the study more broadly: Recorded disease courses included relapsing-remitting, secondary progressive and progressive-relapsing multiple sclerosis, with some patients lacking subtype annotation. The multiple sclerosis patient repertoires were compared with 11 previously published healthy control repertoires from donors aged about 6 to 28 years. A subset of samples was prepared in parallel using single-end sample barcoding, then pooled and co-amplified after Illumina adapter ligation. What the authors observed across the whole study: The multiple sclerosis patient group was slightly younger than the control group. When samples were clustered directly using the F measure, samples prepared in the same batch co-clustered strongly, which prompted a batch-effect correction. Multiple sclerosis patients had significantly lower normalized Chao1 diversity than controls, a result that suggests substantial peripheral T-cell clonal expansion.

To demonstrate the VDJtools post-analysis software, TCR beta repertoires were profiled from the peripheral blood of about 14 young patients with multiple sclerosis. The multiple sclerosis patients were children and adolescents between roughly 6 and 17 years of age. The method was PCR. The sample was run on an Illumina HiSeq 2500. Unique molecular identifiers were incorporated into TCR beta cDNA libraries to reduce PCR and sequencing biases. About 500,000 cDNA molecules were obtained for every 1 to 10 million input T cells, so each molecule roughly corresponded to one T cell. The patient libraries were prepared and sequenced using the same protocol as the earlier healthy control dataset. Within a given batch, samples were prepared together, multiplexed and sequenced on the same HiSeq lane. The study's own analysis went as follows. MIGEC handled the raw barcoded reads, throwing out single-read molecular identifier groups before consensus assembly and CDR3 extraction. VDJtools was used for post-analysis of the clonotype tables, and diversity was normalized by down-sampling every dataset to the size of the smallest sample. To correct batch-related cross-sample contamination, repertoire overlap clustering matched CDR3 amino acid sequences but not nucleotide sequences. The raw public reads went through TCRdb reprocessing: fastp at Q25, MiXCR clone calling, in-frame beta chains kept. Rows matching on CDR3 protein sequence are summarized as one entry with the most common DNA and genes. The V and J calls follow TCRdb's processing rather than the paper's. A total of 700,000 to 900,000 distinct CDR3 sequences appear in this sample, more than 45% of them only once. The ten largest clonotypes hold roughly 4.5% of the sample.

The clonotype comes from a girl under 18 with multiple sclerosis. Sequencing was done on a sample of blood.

The CDR3 loop reads CACSLNPSHTEAFF. In nucleotides, the sequence is TGTGCCTGCAGCTTAAACCCCAGTCACACTGAAGCTTTCTTT. The chain is encoded by TRBV7-2 joined to TRBJ1-1, with the D gene uncertain. CDR1 and CDR2 are read off the germline V gene as SGHTA and FQGNSA. Counted from cysteine to phenylalanine, this CDR3 has 14 amino acids. Just CDR3 DNA is preserved here, 42 bases in frame from base 1.